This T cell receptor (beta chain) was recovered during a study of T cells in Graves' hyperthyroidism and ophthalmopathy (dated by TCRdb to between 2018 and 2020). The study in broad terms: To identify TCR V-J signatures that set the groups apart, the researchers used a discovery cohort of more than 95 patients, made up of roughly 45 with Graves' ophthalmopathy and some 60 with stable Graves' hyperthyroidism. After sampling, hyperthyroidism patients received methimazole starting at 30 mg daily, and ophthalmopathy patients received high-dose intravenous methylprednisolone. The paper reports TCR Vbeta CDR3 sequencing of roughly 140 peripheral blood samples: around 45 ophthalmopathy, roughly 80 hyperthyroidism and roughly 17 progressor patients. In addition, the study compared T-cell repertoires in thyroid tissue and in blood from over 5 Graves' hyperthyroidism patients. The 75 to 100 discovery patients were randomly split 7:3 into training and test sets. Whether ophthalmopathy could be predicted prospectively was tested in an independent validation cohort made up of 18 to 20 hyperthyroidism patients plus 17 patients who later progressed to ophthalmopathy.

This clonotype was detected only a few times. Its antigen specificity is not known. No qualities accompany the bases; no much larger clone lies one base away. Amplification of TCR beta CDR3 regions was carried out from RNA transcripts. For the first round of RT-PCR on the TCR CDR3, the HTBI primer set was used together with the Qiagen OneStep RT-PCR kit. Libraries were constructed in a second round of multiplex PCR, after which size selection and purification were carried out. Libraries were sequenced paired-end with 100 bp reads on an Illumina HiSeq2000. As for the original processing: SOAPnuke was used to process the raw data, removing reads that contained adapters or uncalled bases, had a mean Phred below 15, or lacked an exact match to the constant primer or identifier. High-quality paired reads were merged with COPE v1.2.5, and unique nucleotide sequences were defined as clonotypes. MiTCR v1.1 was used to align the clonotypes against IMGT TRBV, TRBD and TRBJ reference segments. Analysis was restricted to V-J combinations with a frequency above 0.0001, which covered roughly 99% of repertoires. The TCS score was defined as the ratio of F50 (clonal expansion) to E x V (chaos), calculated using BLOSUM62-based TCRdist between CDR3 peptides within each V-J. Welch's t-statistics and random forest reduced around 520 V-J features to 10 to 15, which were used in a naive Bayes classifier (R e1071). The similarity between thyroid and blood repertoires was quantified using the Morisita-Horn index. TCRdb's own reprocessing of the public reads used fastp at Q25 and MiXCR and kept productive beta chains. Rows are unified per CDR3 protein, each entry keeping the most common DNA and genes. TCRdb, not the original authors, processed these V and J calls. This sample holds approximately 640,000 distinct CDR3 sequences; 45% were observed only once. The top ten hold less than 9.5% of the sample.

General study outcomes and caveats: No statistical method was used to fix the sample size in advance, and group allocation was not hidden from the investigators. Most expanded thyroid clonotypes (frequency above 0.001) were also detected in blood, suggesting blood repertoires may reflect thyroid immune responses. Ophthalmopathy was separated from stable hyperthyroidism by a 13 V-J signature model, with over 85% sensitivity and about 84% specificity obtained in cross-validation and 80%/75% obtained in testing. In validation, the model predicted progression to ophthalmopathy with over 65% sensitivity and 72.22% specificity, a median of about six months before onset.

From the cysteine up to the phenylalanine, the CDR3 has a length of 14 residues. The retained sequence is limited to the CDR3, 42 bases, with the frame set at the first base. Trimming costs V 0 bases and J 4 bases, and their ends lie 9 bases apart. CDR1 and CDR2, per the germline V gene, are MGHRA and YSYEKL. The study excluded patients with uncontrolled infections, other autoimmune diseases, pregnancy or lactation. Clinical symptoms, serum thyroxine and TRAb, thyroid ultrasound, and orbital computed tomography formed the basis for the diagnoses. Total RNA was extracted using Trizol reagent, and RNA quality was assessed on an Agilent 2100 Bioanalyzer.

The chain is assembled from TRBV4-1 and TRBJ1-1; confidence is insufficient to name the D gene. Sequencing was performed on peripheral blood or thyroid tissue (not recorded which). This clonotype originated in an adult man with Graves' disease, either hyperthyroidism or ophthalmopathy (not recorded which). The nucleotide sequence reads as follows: TGCGCCAGCAGCCAAGATCATTGGGGCACTGAAGCTTTCTTT. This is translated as CASSQDHWGTEAFF.